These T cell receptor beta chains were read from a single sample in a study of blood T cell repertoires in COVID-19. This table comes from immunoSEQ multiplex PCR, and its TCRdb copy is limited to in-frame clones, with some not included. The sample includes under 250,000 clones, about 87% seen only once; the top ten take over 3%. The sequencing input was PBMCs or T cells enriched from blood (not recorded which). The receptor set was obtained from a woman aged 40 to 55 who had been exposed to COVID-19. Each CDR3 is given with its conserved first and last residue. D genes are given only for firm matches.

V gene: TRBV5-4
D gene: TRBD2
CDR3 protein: CASSLEVREGLTQYF

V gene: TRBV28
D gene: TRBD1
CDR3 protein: CASGQGNTGELFF

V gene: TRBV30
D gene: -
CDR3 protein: CAWSPRGFYGYTF

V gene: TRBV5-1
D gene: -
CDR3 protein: CASSSDSRGRDTQYF

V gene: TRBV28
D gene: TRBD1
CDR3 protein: CASSLRIRARGPQNIQYF

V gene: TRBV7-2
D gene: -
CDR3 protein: CASSPPFGGSGNTIYF

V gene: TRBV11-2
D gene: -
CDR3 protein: CASSRYSTGELFF

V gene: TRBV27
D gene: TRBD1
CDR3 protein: CASSQQGASNGYTF

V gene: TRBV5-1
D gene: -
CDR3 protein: CASSSKGWGGGHNEQFF

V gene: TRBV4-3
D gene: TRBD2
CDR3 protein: CASSLTPRGALTDTQYF